The next 14 T cell receptor beta chains were all read from a single sample in a study of CD8 T cells in Susac syndrome. cDNA came from around 0.54 to 1 ug RNA primed by random hexamers. One entry per CDR3 protein results from TCRdb running MiXCR on the immunoSEQ multiplex PCR reads. The sample shows fewer than 150,000 distinct CDR3 sequences, approximately 95% of them seen only once. The sequenced sample consisted of CD8+ T cells from PBMCs. Receptors originate from a human donor in good health.

The chain combines TRBV19 with TRBJ1-1; no firm D call. The CDR3 is 14 amino acids. Trimming shortened V by 3 bases and J by 5 bases, and 13 bases separated the two germline ends. Germline CDR1 is LNHDA and CDR2 is SQIVND (reference sequence). DNA of the CDR3: TGTGCCAGTAGTATGATTGTAGGGCTAACTGAAGCTTTCTTT. Translation gives CASSMIVGLTEAFF.

The chain combines TRBV29-1 with TRBJ2-7; a possible D gene is TRBD2 (5 bases). The germline V gene has CDR1 SQVTM and CDR2 ANQGSEA. The CDR3 consists of 12 residues. V was cut by 4 bases and J by 2 bases, with 9 bases left in between. CDR3 in amino acids: CSVGGSTYEQYF. CDR3 coding DNA: TGCAGCGTTGGAGGGAGTACCTACGAGCAGTACTTC.

The chain is built from TRBV2 and TRBJ2-2; D unclear. Germline V gives CDR1 SNHLY, CDR2 FYNNEI. The CDR3 totals 14 residues. Between the trimmed V and J ends, which lost 4 bases and 2 bases, there was a span of 8 bases. DNA for the CDR3: TGTGCCAGCAGTGTAGGGATCAACACCGGGGAGCTGTTTTTT. This encodes CASSVGINTGELFF.

This chain links TRBV9 with TRBJ1-1, with D perhaps matching TRBD1 (5 bases). The length of the CDR3 is 15 residues. Trimming left V 0 bases short and J 1 base short, with 10 bases between. Looked up from germline, CDR1 is SGDLS and CDR2 is YYNGEE. The CDR3 sequence: CASSVGAGQNTEAFF. CDR3 DNA sequence: TGTGCCAGCAGCGTAGGTGCAGGGCAGAACACTGAAGCTTTCTTT.

The chain employs TRBV28 and TRBJ1-5; D is undetermined. V lost 5 bases, J lost 0 bases, and 5 bases lay in between. Germline V gene data show CDR1 as MDHEN and CDR2 as SYDVKM. The CDR3 covers 13 residues. CDR3: CASSPYSNQPQHF. CDR3 coding DNA: TGTGCCAGCAGTCCTTATAGCAATCAGCCCCAGCATTTT.

The V and J genes are TRBV9 and TRBJ2-7; tentative D call: TRBD2 (5 bases). The CDR3 contains 13 residues. Germline V gene lookup returns CDR1 SGDLS and CDR2 YYNGEE. V was shortened by 0 bases and J by 2 bases, with 6 bases between the two germline ends. As DNA, the CDR3 is TGTGCCAGCAGCGTAGGGGAGACCTACGAGCAGTACTTC. Amino acid sequence: CASSVGETYEQYF.

CDR3 DNA sequence: TGTGCCAGCGAGACTAGCATTAATGAGCAGTTCTTC. Protein: CASETSINEQFF. J is TRBJ2-1 and V is TRBV2; 7 positions match TRBD2. The germline V gene has CDR1 SNHLY and CDR2 FYNNEI. The V and J ends lost 8 bases and 7 bases, in that order; junction bases with no gene match: 5. This CDR3 region has 12 residues.

The genes are TRBV2 and TRBJ2-1; 11 positions agree with TRBD2. With 6 bases clipped from V and 6 bases from J, the junction kept 7 bases outside the gene matches. CDR1 and CDR2 (germline): SNHLY, FYNNEI. The CDR3 contains 15 residues. The CDR3 loop reads CASSPPLAGGNEQFF. The CDR3 nucleotides read TGTGCCAGCAGCCCCCCTCTAGCGGGGGGCAATGAGCAGTTCTTC.

The V gene is TRBV29-1, the J gene TRBJ1-1; a weak D match, TRBD1 (5 bases). Germline V gene sequence: CDR1 SQVTM, CDR2 ANQGSEA. With 3 bases removed from V and 4 bases from J, the gap between germline ends came to 12 bases. The CDR3 spans 13 residues. The CDR3 sequence: CSVDRGVGTEAFF. The CDR3 coding sequence is TGCAGCGTTGATAGGGGTGTGGGCACTGAAGCTTTCTTT.

The V and J genes are TRBV15 and TRBJ2-1; 7 bases map to TRBD1. The germline V gene has CDR1 LNHNV and CDR2 YYDKDF (reference sequence). The CDR3 covers 18 residues. Trimming took 3 bases from V and 4 from J; bases not matched to a gene: 15. The DNA for the CDR3 is TGTGCCACCAGCAGGGATCAACCGACAGGGAGAATATACAATGAGCAGTTCTTC. Encoded protein: CATSRDQPTGRIYNEQFF.

The V and J genes are TRBV5-1 and TRBJ1-5, with no clear D. V was pared by 0 bases and J by 2 bases, with 9 bases between. This CDR3 spans 15 amino acids. Germline lookup yields CDR1 SGHRS and CDR2 YFSETQ. CDR3 residues: CASSLGGVGNQPQHF. The DNA of the CDR3 is TGCGCCAGCAGCTTGGGCGGGGTGGGCAATCAGCCCCAGCATTTT.

The chain has TRBV29-1 and TRBJ2-3; 9 bases match TRBD1. J lost 2 bases, V lost 7 bases, and 7 bases had no gene match. The CDR3 totals 14 residues. CDR1 is SQVTM, CDR2 ANQGSEA, per germline. CDR3 nucleotides: TGCAGCGGTTTCGGGACAGGGTCCACAGATACGCAGTATTTT. As protein: CSGFGTGSTDTQYF.

Comment on this clonotype: Germline is not matched at one junction end, which may reflect a read error. The chain employs TRBV9 and TRBJ1-1, with no clear D. Germline values: CDR1 SGDLS, CDR2 YYNGEE. The CDR3 covers 15 residues. In DNA form, the CDR3 reads TGTGCCAGCAGCGTAGAGGGAAGACTTAACAGTGAAGCTTTCTTT. This encodes CASSVEGRLNSEAFF.

This rearrangement joins TRBV7-9 to TRBJ1-1, with TRBD1 matching 9 bases. Looked up from germline, CDR1 is SEHNR and CDR2 is FQNEAQ (reference sequence). V dropped 7 bases and J dropped 1; count of bases not matched to a gene: 4. The CDR3 is 14 residues long. For the CDR3, the DNA is TGTGCCAGCAAACAGGGGGCTGCGAACACTGAAGCTTTCTTT. Amino acids: CASKQGAANTEAFF.